This TCR beta chain was sequenced in a study of blood T cell repertoires in COVID-19. In its sample, this clone was seen a few times. V lost 5 bases and J lost 1; bases outside the gene matches: 2. Looked up from germline, CDR1 is SGHNT and CDR2 is YYREEE (reference sequence). This CDR3 has 15 residues. In the study's own analysis: Nucleated cell counts were estimated from reference gene primer amplification. Assay: immunoSEQ multiplex PCR; the TCRdb copy retains only in-frame clones and omits some. The DNA was the basis for D and trimming; V, J and clone size are from that table. The repertoire holds some 180,000 clones, with roughly four fifths as singletons.

The specimen was peripheral blood. This TCR was sampled from a man between 70 and 80 years old with active or convalescent COVID-19. This sequence joins TRBV5-4 and TRBJ2-6, with TRBD1 identical over 8 bases. CDR3 in DNA: TGTGCCAGCAGGAGGACAGGGTCTGGGGCCAACGTCCTGACTTTC. This codes for CASRRTGSGANVLTF.